Listed below are T cell receptor beta chains from one sample, sequenced in a study of blood T cell repertoires in COVID-19. Sequenced by immunoSEQ multiplex PCR; TCRdb stores in-frame clones only, minus some. This repertoire shows about 110,000 clones, around 86% found once; its top ten account for around 4.1%. The sequencing input was peripheral blood. The source of these receptors is a man aged 45-65 years with acute or convalescent COVID-19. Both conserved end residues are part of each CDR3. A D gene is named only where the DNA matches it firmly. Expanded clones are given a class, and other clones once, few, many or no size at all.

D | J | V | size | DNA | CDR3
- | TRBJ2-1 | TRBV5-1 | - | TGCGCCAGCAGCTTGGGGCGGGATACCTACAATGAGCAGTTCTTC | CASSLGRDTYNEQFF
TRBD2 | TRBJ2-3 | TRBV27 | many | TGTGCCAGCACGTCTCGCGGGGGTGCGCAGTATTTT | CASTSRGGAQYF
- | TRBJ1-2 | TRBV18 | - | TGTGCCAGCTCAGCCAGACAGTTAGCTAACTATGGCTACACCTTC | CASSARQLANYGYTF
TRBD2 | TRBJ2-7 | TRBV10-3 | - | TGTGCCATCAGTGAACTAGCGGGAGCGGCCACACCCTACGAGCAGTACTTC | CAISELAGAATPYEQYF
- | TRBJ2-3 | TRBV27 | - | TGTGCCAGCAGTTTATGGCAGGACACAGATACGCAGTATTTT | CASSLWQDTDTQYF
TRBD2 | TRBJ2-1 | TRBV10-1 | - | TGCGCCAGCAGTGAGACAGCGGGGGGGCGAAATGAGCAGTTCTTC | CASSETAGGRNEQFF
TRBD2 | TRBJ2-3 | TRBV3-1/TRBV3-2 | - | TGTGCCAGCAGCCAAGCCGGGACTAGCGGCACAGATACGCAGTATTTT | CASSQAGTSGTDTQYF
TRBD1 | TRBJ1-5 | TRBV5-1 | - | TGCGCCAGCAGCACCGGACAGGGCAATCAGCCCCAGCATTTT | CASSTGQGNQPQHF
- | TRBJ1-2 | TRBV11-3 | - | TGTGCCAGCAGCTTAGACGGTCCAGGTTTTGATAACTATGGCTACACCTTC | CASSLDGPGFDNYGYTF
- | TRBJ1-1 | TRBV13 | once | TGTGCCAGCAGCCACTACAGGGATATGGACACTGAAGCTTTCTTT | CASSHYRDMDTEAFF
TRBD1 | TRBJ2-5 | TRBV5-1 | - | TGCGCCAGCAGCCTCACAGGGGGCGTAGAGACCCAGTACTTC | CASSLTGGVETQYF
TRBD2 | TRBJ2-1 | TRBV11-3 | few | TGTGCCAGCAGCTTTCCGGGACTAGAATCCTACAATGAGCAGTTCTTC | CASSFPGLESYNEQFF
TRBD1 | TRBJ1-1 | TRBV7-6 | - | TGTGCCAGCAGCTTAGGAGAGACAGGGGGTATCACTGAAGCTTTCTTT | CASSLGETGGITEAFF
- | TRBJ2-1 | TRBV15 | - | TGTGCCACCAGTCAGTATACCTCCTACAATGAGCAGTTCTTC | CATSQYTSYNEQFF
TRBD2 | TRBJ2-7 | TRBV19 | few | TGTGCCAGTAGTATAGGAGCTAGCGGTCGACTACTCTACGAGCAGTACTTC | CASSIGASGRLLYEQYF
- | TRBJ1-3 | TRBV12-3/TRBV12-4 | once | TGTGCCAGCAAGAGCTCTGGAAACACCATATATTTT | CASKSSGNTIYF
TRBD1 | TRBJ1-1 | TRBV5-4 | - | TGTGCCAGCAGCAAGGGGACAGGGCCTCCTGAAGCTTTCTTT | CASSKGTGPPEAFF
- | TRBJ1-1 | TRBV7-9 | - | TGTGCCAGCAGCGCCGACAGCGAAGCTTTCTTT | CASSADSEAFF
- | TRBJ1-4 | TRBV7-9 | - | TGTGCCAGCAGCTTAAATGGGCGGGCAGCAACTAATGAAAAACTGTTTTTT | CASSLNGRAATNEKLFF
TRBD2 | TRBJ2-1 | TRBV5-5 | - | TGTGCCAGCAGCTGGCGGGGGACTAGCGGCCCGGGGGAGCAGTTCTTC | CASSWRGTSGPGEQFF
TRBD2 | TRBJ2-7 | TRBV28 | - | TGTGCCAGCAGGCGGGAGGAAGGCTACGAGCAGTACTTC | CASRREEGYEQYF
- | TRBJ1-1 | TRBV7-2 | - | TGTGCCAGCAGCTTAGTGATGGGGGGACTCACTGAAGCTTTCTTT | CASSLVMGGLTEAFF
TRBD1 | TRBJ2-3 | TRBV15 | - | TGTGCCACCAGCAGAGTTCAGACAGGGGTGTCAGATACGCAGTATTTT | CATSRVQTGVSDTQYF
- | TRBJ1-2 | TRBV27 | many | TGTGCCAGCAGTTTATCCCCGGGCGGGTTTGGCTACACCTTC | CASSLSPGGFGYTF
TRBD1 | TRBJ2-3 | TRBV30 | once | TGTGCCTGGAGCGCAGGGGGCAGCACAGATACGCAGTATTTT | CAWSAGGSTDTQYF
- | TRBJ2-7 | TRBV3-1/TRBV3-2 | - | TGTGCCAGCAGCCGCGGCTCCCCCCCGGGCTACGAGCAGTACTTC | CASSRGSPPGYEQYF
TRBD2 | TRBJ2-1 | TRBV7-9 | once | TGTGCCAGCAGCTTATTACTAGCGGGAGGGGACAATGAGCAGTTCTTC | CASSLLLAGGDNEQFF
TRBD2 | TRBJ2-1 | TRBV18 | - | TGTGCCAGCTCACCGCTAGCGGGGGACCACAATGAGCAGTTCTTC | CASSPLAGDHNEQFF
TRBD1 | TRBJ1-1 | TRBV19 | - | TGTGCCAGTAGGGACAGGGGCTCTGAAGCTTTCTTT | CASRDRGSEAFF
TRBD2 | TRBJ2-1 | TRBV11-3 | once | TGTGCCAGCAGCTTAGAGCCAACCCCAGCGGGAGGCGAGCAGTTCTTC | CASSLEPTPAGGEQFF
TRBD1 | TRBJ1-2 | TRBV27 | few | TGTGCCAGCAGTCTCGCCCATACAGGGGGCGGCTACACCTTC | CASSLAHTGGGYTF
- | TRBJ2-5 | TRBV11-2 | - | TGTGCCAGCAGCTTACTCCCTAGCTCCCAAGAGACCCAGTACTTC | CASSLLPSSQETQYF
TRBD1 | TRBJ1-6 | TRBV29-1 | - | TGCAGCGTTGGAGACAGGGACAGTTCACCCCTCCACTTT | CSVGDRDSSPLHF
- | TRBJ2-7 | TRBV6-5 | - | TGTGCCAGCACCTCGGAGCCGGGGAGCTCCTACGAGCAGTACTTC | CASTSEPGSSYEQYF
TRBD2 | TRBJ2-1 | TRBV24-1 | - | TGTGCCACCAGTGATTTTGTGGCGGGAGGATACTACAATGAGCAGTTCTTC | CATSDFVAGGYYNEQFF
- | TRBJ1-3 | TRBV12-5 | - | TGTGCTAGTGGTTTGGGGTCGGACACCATATATTTT | CASGLGSDTIYF
- | TRBJ2-1 | TRBV6-5 | - | TGTGCCAGCAGTTCCGCGAGCTACAATGAGCAGTTCTTC | CASSSASYNEQFF
TRBD1 | TRBJ1-3 | TRBV14 | - | TGTGCCAGCAGCCAAACAGGGGCTGGAAACACCATATATTTT | CASSQTGAGNTIYF
TRBD2 | TRBJ2-3 | TRBV9 | - | TGTGCCAGCAGCGTAGGTTCGGGGAGCGGACTAGCGGGCACAGATACGCAGTATTTT | CASSVGSGSGLAGTDTQYF
TRBD2 | TRBJ2-1 | TRBV4-1 | few | TGCGCCAGCAGCTTAGCGGGTTGGAACAATGAGCAGTTCTTC | CASSLAGWNNEQFF
TRBD2 | TRBJ2-2 | TRBV9 | - | TGTGCCAGCCGAGCGGGGGGGCGTACCGGGGAGCTGTTTTTT | CASRAGGRTGELFF
TRBD1 | TRBJ2-5 | TRBV19 | - | TGTGCCAGTTCGGAAGGACAGGGACGAGAGACCCAGTACTTC | CASSEGQGRETQYF
- | TRBJ2-3 | TRBV7-2 | - | TGTGCCAGCAGCCCCTACGCGGGGTACACAGATACGCAGTATTTT | CASSPYAGYTDTQYF
TRBD2 | TRBJ2-1 | TRBV27 | - | TGTGCCAGCAGTTTAGTGGCGGGGGTGTACAATGAGCAGTTCTTC | CASSLVAGVYNEQFF
- | TRBJ2-5 | TRBV20-1 | - | TGCAGTGCTTTCCGAGAGACCCAGTACTTC | CSAFRETQYF
- | TRBJ2-7 | TRBV20-1 | once | TGCAGCCAGGGGGGCTACGAGCAGTACTTC | CSQGGYEQYF
- | TRBJ1-1 | TRBV7-3 | - | TGTGCCAGCAGCTTAGGGTTACAGGGCGAAGCTTTCTTT | CASSLGLQGEAFF
- | TRBJ1-1 | TRBV28 | - | TGTGCCGCGGAGGGGAACACTGAAGCTTTCTTT | CAAEGNTEAFF
TRBD1 | TRBJ1-1 | TRBV3-1/TRBV3-2 | - | TGTGCCAGCAGCCCCAACAGGGGGTGGAGCACTGAAGCTTTCTTT | CASSPNRGWSTEAFF
TRBD1 | TRBJ2-3 | TRBV3-1/TRBV3-2 | - | TGTGCCAGCAGCCGTGCCGGGACAGGGGGCGCAGATACGCAGTATTTT | CASSRAGTGGADTQYF
TRBD2 | TRBJ2-7 | TRBV28 | - | TGTGCCAGCAGTTCGGGACTAGGTTTAGGCGAGCAGTACTTC | CASSSGLGLGEQYF
- | TRBJ1-6 | TRBV15 | - | TGTGCCACCAGCAGAGACCAGGGGAGCTCCTATAATTCACCCCTCCACTTT | CATSRDQGSSYNSPLHF
TRBD1 | TRBJ1-5 | TRBV6-5 | - | TGTGCCAGCAGTCCGACAGGGGGAAGCAATCAGCCCCAGCATTTT | CASSPTGGSNQPQHF
- | TRBJ2-4 | TRBV30 | - | TGTGCCTGGAGTAGGCAGGCGACGCTAGCCAAAAACATTCAGTACTTC | CAWSRQATLAKNIQYF
TRBD1 | TRBJ1-4 | TRBV5-6 | - | TGTGCCAGCAGCTTGCCCGACAGGGATAATGAAAAACTGTTTTTT | CASSLPDRDNEKLFF
- | TRBJ2-2 | TRBV9 | - | TGTGCCAGCGGAAGGGCAGGGGTGGCCGGGGAGCTGTTTTTT | CASGRAGVAGELFF
- | TRBJ2-2 | TRBV11-2 | once | TGTGCCAGCAGCTTAAACAGAAACACCGGGGAGCTGTTTTTT | CASSLNRNTGELFF
- | TRBJ2-1 | TRBV11-2 | - | TGTGCCAGCAGCAACGCCGGGGGTGAGCAGTTCTTC | CASSNAGGEQFF
TRBD2 | TRBJ2-1 | TRBV28 | - | TGTGCCAGCAGTTATCCCGGGAGGAAGGCCTACAATGAGCAGTTCTTC | CASSYPGRKAYNEQFF
- | TRBJ2-3 | TRBV28 | - | TGTGCCAGCACCAACGAACTTAATTTCGCCACAGATACGCAGTATTTT | CASTNELNFATDTQYF